This TCR beta chain was captured in a study of T-cell reconstitution after alpha-beta-depleted transplantation in children (dated by TCRdb to the mid-2010s). For the study in its entirety: Using TCR repertoire profiling, the study quantitatively followed how T-cell immune reconstitution unfolded in children after TCRalphabeta/CD19-depleted allogeneic hematopoietic cell transplantation.

Taken from the germline V gene (reference sequence), the CDR1 and CDR2 loops are DFQATT and SNEGSKA. The CDR3 goes from the cysteine to the phenylalanine over 14 residues. The CDR3 DNA has 42 bases and is translated from base 1. V loses 3 bases, J loses 4 bases, and the germline ends lie 16 bases apart. Preparation of the library involved PCR. Instrument on record: Illumina HiSeq 2500. TCR libraries were prepared with molecular barcoding, using unique molecular identifiers to normalize TCRbeta repertoire quantification. TCRdb reanalyzed the raw reads on its own, using fastp at Q25 for trimming and MiXCR for clone calling, and kept in-frame beta chains. A single entry per CDR3 protein holds the most common genes and DNA from its merged rows. This sample holds more than 550,000 distinct CDR3 sequences; over 9.5% were observed only once. The leading ten clones occupy roughly 4% of the sample. A remark on this clonotype: Which antigen it targets is not known. Base qualities are not recorded, but no much larger clone differs from it by a single base.

The sequencing here drew on PBMCs from the stem cell graft donor, taken from the stem cell graft. The sequence joins TRBV20-1 to TRBJ2-7, and TRBD1 may be the D gene, going by 6 matching bases. This sequence originates from a human donor who donated a stem cell graft to a child with acute myeloid leukemia. CDR3 sequence: CSARGAILQYEQYF. In nucleotides, the sequence is TGCAGTGCTAGGGGGGCTATCCTTCAGTACGAGCAGTACTTC.